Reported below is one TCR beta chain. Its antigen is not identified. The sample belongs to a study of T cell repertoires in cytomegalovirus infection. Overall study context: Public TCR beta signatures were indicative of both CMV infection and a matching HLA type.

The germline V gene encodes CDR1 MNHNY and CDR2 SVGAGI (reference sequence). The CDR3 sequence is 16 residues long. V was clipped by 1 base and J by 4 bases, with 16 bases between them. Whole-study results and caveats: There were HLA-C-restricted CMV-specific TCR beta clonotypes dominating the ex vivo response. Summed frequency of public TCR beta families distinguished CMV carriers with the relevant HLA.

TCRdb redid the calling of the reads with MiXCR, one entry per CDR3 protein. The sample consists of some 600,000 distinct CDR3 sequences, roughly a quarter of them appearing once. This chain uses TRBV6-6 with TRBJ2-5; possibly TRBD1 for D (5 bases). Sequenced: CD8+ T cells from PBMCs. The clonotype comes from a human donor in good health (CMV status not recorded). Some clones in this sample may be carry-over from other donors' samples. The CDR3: CASSYFQGPPLETQYF. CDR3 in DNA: TGTGCCAGCAGTTACTTCCAGGGCCCCCCTTTAGAGACCCAGTACTTC.